This T cell receptor (beta chain) was retrieved from a study of shared clonotypes between healthy human individuals (dated by TCRdb to 2020 to 2021). About the study as a whole: The cohort included three men and two women between 18 and 49 years of age. For each donor, three plates each were used for CD4 naive and CD4 memory, two plates were used for CD8 naive, and one plate was used for CD8 memory. To estimate repertoire size and how much clonotypes are shared between individuals, the study performed deep sequencing of blood TCR repertoires from a few healthy adults. Between about 0.8 and 9 billion PBMCs per donor were obtained by leukapheresis. Different laboratories and diverse techniques were used to prepare libraries and sequence TCR repertoires, to increase sequencing depth and limit assay-specific biases.

Using the deep immunoSEQ assay, TCR CDR3 regions were amplified from genomic DNA by multiplex PCR. For each cell subset, the extracted genomic DNA was distributed evenly across all wells of several immunoSEQ 96-well plates, and each plate served as one replicate. Each replicate PCR for sorted subsets received approximately 220 ng genomic DNA, equal to tens of thousands of T cell genomes. Purified libraries were measured with a Qubit 3.0 fluorometer, size-checked on a Bioanalyzer 2100, and measured again with the KAPA Library Quantification kit. Every immunoSEQ 96-well plate was sequenced on a dedicated single-read 150-cycle Illumina NextSeq 550 flow cell. In the original analysis: Because the immunoSEQ output held only junctional sequences and lacked quality scores, the filtering could not match the filtering applied to full-length reads. Sequences were annotated with PyIR, a Python wrapper for IgBLAST v1.9, using IMGT germline references to assign V/J genes and CDR3. Reads with weak V/J assignments (E-value above 1e-6), missing CDR3, stop codons, out-of-frame junctions, or ambiguous translated residues were removed. V3J clonotypes were defined by identical inferred V gene, J gene, and CDR3 amino acid sequence. Percentage overlap between repertoires was calculated by dividing the number of shared unique clonotypes by the size of the smaller repertoire. RTK rarefaction, the Chao1 estimator, and Recon v2.1 estimates of unobserved clonotypes were used to assess repertoire richness. For all TCRbeta clonotypes obtained by the gDNA method from a handful of donors, generation probabilities were computed with OLGA. Sourced from immuneACCESS, this table was stored by TCRdb with only in-frame sequences that have V and J called. A share of the clones is absent; for the studies checked, an unresolved V gene accounts for under half, and the remainder has no known explanation. The D gene and trimming were derived from the DNA, and the V and J assignments and clone size from that table. This sample gives under 150,000 clones in total; around 73% of them show up just once. The ten most abundant clones make up around 23% of the sample.

The study at large found these results: Across a few donors, roughly 5.1% of naive CD4, roughly 3.3% of naive CD8, 2% to 2.5% of memory CD4, and about 0.4% of memory CD8 clonotypes were shared. Only blood was sampled, and tissue TCR repertoires likely differ from those in blood. The small number of donors limited the genetic and exposure-history diversity represented. Clonotypes shared by all four sorted-subset donors showed higher generation probabilities than non-shared clonotypes. Estimated clonotype richness was generally larger for naive than for memory subsets. Pairwise subsampling indicated that sequencing depth was expected to affect the degree of clonotype sharing among donors. Incomplete sequencing was indicated by rarefaction of sorted-subset datasets, despite the large sequencing depth.

The CDR3 sequence holds 15 residues, the cysteine and phenylalanine included. Left in the record is the CDR3 DNA by itself, 45 bases read in frame from the first base. The germline V end is reduced by 2 bases and the J end by 5 bases; junction bases left unmatched: 8. The germline V gene yields MDHEN for CDR1 and SYDVKM for CDR2. The donors were healthy, HIV-negative adults who had no recently reported acute infections or vaccinations. Only Caucasian adults living in Nashville, Tennessee, USA were represented among the donors. The CD8 memory samples were a combination of magnetically selected CD45RO+ cells and CCR7-negative CD45RA+ effector memory (TemRA) cells. After blood collection by leukapheresis, PBMCs were isolated using Ficoll-Histopaque density gradient centrifugation and then cryopreserved in the vapor phase of liquid nitrogen. Purity and quantity of every magnetically sorted T cell population were checked by analytical flow cytometry. Each sorted fraction had its genomic DNA isolated and then quantified by UV absorbance on a Nanodrop 2000c.

On this clone: This clone's antigen is unknown. One base away there is no much larger clone; base qualities are not given.

The sequencing sample was made of memory CD8+ T cells sorted from blood. According to the study, the label for this sample's cell subset or site signals: CD45RO+ cells pooled with CCR7-negative TemRA cells. The origin of this receptor is a woman younger than 45 in good health. The sequence links TRBV28 to TRBJ1-2, with 7 junctional bases fitting TRBD1. In nucleotide form, the sequence is TGTGCCAGCAGTTTAACCGGGACAGAGCCTTATGGCTACACCTTC. Translated, this gives CASSLTGTEPYGYTF.